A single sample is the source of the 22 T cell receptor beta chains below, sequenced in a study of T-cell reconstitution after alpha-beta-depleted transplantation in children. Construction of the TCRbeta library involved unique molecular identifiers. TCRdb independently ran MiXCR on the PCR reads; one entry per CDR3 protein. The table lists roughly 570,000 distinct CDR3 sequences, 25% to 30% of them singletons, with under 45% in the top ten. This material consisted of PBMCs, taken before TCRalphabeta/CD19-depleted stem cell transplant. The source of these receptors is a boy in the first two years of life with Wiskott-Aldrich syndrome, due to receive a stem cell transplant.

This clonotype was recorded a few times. The chain's CDR3 is CASSLFPEFYEQYF. The DNA of the CDR3 is TGTGCCAGCAGCTTGTTTCCGGAATTCTACGAGCAGTACTTC. The rearrangement uses TRBV5-6 and TRBJ2-7; D gene unclear. Germline assignment: CDR1 SGHDT and CDR2 YYEEEE. This CDR3 spans 14 amino acids. V was trimmed by 1 base and J by 3 bases, leaving 11 bases between them. Supplemented by reference TRBV5-6 and TRBJ2-7, the full variable domain reads DAGVTQSPTHLIKTRGQQVTLRCSPKSGHDTVSWYQQALGQGPQFIFQYYEEEERQRGNFPDRFSGHQFPNYSSELNVNALLLGDSALYLCASSLFPEFYEQYFGPGTRLTVT.

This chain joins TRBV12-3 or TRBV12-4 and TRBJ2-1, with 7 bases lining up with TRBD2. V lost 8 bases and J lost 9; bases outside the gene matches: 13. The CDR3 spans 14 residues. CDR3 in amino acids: CASSPAGRWGEQFF. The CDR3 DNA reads TGTGCCAGCTCCCCAGCGGGGAGGTGGGGTGAGCAGTTCTTC.

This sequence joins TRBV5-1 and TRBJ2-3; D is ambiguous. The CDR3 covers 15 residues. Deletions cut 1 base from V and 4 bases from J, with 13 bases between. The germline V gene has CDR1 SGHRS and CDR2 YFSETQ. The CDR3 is CASSLLGAGADTQYF. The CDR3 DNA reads TGCGCCAGCAGCTTGCTGGGCGCCGGTGCAGATACGCAGTATTTT.

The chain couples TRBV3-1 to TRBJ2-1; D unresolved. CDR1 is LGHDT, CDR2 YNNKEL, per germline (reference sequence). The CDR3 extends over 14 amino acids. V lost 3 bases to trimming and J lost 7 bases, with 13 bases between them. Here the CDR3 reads CASSQGFGRNEQFF. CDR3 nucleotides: TGTGCCAGCAGCCAGGGGTTTGGAAGGAATGAGCAGTTCTTC.

CDR3 loop: CSASWRYSNQPQHF. The CDR3 DNA reads as TGCAGTGCTAGTTGGAGATATAGCAATCAGCCCCAGCATTTT. The V call is TRBV20-1, the J call TRBJ1-5; D remains unclear. The CDR3 contains 14 residues. Germline CDR1 is DFQATT and CDR2 is SNEGSKA (reference sequence). V was trimmed by 3 bases and J by 0 bases, leaving 9 bases between them.

The CDR3 nucleotides are TGTGCCAGCAGGAAGGGACAGTTGGGTTACAATCAGCCCCAGCATTTT. Amino acid sequence: CASRKGQLGYNQPQHF. This chain links TRBV28 with TRBJ1-5; 7 bases map to TRBD1. V lost 6 bases, J lost 3 bases, and 11 bases stayed unmatched. The CDR3 runs 16 residues. Germline CDR1 and CDR2: MDHEN and SYDVKM.

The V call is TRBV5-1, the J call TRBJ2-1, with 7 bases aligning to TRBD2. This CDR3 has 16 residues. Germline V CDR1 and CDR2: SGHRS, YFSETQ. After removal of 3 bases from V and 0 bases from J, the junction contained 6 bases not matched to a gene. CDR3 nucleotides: TGCGCCAGCAGCTCTTTAGCGGGTCTCTCCTACAATGAGCAGTTCTTC. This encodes CASSSLAGLSYNEQFF. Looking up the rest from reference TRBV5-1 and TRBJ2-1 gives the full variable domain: KAGVTQTPRYLIKTRGQQVTLSCSPISGHRSVSWYQQTPGQGLQFLFEYFSETQRNKGNFPGRFSGRQFSNSRSEMNVSTLELGDSALYLCASSSLAGLSYNEQFFGPGTRLTVL.

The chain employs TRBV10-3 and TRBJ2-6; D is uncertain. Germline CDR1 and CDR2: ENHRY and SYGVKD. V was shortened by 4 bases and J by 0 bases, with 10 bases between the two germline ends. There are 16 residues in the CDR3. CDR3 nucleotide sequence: TGTGCCATCAGTGCCGGGCCTCGCTCTGGGGCCAACGTCCTGACTTTC. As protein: CAISAGPRSGANVLTF.

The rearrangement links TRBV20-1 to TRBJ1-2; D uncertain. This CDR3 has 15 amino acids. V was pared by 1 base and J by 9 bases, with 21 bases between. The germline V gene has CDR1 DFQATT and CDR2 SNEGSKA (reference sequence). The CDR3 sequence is CSARAPTLAFRSYTF. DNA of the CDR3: TGCAGTGCTAGAGCACCGACATTGGCGTTTAGGAGCTACACCTTC.

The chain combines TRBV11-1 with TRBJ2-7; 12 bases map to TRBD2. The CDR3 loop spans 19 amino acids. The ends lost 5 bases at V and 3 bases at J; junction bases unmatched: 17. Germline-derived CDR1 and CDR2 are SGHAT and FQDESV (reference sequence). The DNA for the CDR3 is TGTGCCAGCAGCCCGTTAGGGCTAGCGGGAGGGAACGAGGACTACGAGCAGTACTTC. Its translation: CASSPLGLAGGNEDYEQYF. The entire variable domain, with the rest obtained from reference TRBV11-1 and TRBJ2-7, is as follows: EAEVAQSPRYKITEKSQAVAFWCDPISGHATLYWYRQILGQGPELLVQFQDESVVDDSQLPKDRFSAERLKGVDSTLKIQPAELGDSAMYLCASSPLGLAGGNEDYEQYFGPGTRLTVT.

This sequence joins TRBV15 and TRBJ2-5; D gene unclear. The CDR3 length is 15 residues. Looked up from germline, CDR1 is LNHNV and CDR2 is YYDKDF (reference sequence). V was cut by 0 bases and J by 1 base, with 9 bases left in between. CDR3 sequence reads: CATSRDKATQETQYF. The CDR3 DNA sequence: TGTGCCACCAGCAGAGATAAGGCCACCCAAGAGACCCAGTACTTC.

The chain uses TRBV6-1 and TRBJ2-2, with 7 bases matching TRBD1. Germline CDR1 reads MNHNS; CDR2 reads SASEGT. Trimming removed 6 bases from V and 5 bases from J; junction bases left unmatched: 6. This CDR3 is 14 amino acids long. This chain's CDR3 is CASSLTQGTGELFF. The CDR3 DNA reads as TGTGCCAGCAGCTTGACACAGGGGACCGGGGAGCTGTTTTTT.

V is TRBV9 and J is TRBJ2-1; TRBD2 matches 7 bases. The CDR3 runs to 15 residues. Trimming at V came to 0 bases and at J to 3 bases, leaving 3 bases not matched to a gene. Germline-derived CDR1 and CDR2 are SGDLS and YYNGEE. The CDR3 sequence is CASSVGGRGYNEQFF. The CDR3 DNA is TGTGCCAGCAGCGTAGGAGGGAGGGGCTACAATGAGCAGTTCTTC. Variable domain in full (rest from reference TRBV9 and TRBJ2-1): DSGVTQTPKHLITATGQRVTLRCSPRSGDLSVYWYQQSLDQGLQFLIQYYNGEERAKGNILERFSAQQFPDLHSELNLSSLELGDSALYFCASSVGGRGYNEQFFGPGTRLTVL.

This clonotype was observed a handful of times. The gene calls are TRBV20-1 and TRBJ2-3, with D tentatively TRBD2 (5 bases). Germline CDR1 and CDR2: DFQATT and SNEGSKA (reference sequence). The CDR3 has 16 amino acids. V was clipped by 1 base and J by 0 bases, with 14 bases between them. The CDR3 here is CSARVPRLTSTDTQYF. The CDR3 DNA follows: TGCAGTGCTAGAGTACCCCGACTAACTAGCACAGATACGCAGTATTTT.

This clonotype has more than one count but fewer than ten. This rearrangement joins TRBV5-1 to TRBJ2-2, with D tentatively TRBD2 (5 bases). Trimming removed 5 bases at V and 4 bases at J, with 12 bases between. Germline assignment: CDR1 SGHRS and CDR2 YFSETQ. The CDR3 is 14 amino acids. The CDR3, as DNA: TGCGCCAGCAGTCCCCAAGAGGGCACCGGGGAGCTGTTTTTT. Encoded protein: CASSPQEGTGELFF.

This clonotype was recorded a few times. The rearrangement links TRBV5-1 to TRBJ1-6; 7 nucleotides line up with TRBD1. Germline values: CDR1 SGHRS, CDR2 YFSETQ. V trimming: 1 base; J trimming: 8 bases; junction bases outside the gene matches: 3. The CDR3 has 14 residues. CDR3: CASSLFQGDSPLHF. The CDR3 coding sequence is TGCGCCAGCAGCTTGTTCCAGGGGGATTCACCCCTCCACTTT.

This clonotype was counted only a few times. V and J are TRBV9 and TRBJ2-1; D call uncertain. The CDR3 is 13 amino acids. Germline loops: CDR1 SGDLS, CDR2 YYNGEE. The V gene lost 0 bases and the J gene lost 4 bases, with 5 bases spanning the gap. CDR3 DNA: TGTGCCAGCAGCGTAGATCCATACAATGAGCAGTTCTTC. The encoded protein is CASSVDPYNEQFF.

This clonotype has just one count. The CDR3 sequence: CASSQGPTGNDEQYF. CDR3 bases: TGTGCCAGCAGCCAAGGACCGACAGGGAACGACGAGCAGTACTTC. V gene TRBV4-2 combines with J gene TRBJ2-7; TRBD1 matches 7 bases. CDR1 is LGHNA and CDR2 is YNFKEQ in the germline V gene. V trimming: 1 base; J trimming: 5 bases; junction bases outside the gene matches: 8. The CDR3 extends over 15 amino acids.

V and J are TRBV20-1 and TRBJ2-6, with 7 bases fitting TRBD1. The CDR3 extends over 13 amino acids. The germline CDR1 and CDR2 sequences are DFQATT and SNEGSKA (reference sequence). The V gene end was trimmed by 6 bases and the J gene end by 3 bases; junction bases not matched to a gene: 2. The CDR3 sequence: CSAGTVGANVLTF. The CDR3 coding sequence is TGCAGTGCAGGGACAGTTGGGGCCAACGTCCTGACTTTC.

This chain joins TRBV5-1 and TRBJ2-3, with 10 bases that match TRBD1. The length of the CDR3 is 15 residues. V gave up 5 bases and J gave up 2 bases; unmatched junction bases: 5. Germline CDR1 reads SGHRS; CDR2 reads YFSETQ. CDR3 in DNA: TGCGCCAGCAGTCCGGGACAGGGGACCACAGATACGCAGTATTTT. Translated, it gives CASSPGQGTTDTQYF.

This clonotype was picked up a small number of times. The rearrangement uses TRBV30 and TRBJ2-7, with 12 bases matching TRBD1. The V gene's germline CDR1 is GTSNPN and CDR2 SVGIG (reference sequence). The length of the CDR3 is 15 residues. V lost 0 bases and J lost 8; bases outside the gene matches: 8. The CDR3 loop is CAWSVLGTGGAKQYF. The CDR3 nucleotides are TGTGCCTGGAGTGTACTGGGGACAGGGGGCGCTAAGCAGTACTTC.

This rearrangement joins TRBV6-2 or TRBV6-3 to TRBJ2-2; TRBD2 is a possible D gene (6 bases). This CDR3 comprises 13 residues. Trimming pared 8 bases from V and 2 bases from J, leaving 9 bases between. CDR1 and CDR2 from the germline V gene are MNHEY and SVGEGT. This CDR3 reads CASGDFNTGELFF. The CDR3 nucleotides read TGTGCCAGCGGGGACTTCAACACCGGGGAGCTGTTTTTT.